This T cell receptor (beta chain) was documented in a study of radiotherapy plus CTLA-4 blockade in lung cancer. The wider study: Disease control was achieved by less than 40% of patients, and objective responses by about 19%.

With respect to this clone: What it binds is not known.

Here immunoSEQ multiplex PCR was the method, and the copy in TCRdb shows in-frame clones only, minus some. Among 95,000 to 150,000 clones, about nine tenths were seen once, and the ten largest hold 5.5% to 8.5%. Lung cancer patients with chemo-refractory metastatic non-small-cell disease were given focal radiation plus CTLA-4 blockade with ipilimumab. General study results and limits: Response, reportedly, was best predicted by interferon-beta along with early blood T cell clone dynamics. Tumor-derived TCR clones expanded in blood after radiotherapy plus ipilimumab.

Sequencing was performed on peripheral blood, taken from a patient treated with radiotherapy plus ipilimumab. The receptor was derived from a human donor with non-small cell lung cancer that progressed on radiotherapy plus ipilimumab.

CDR3 protein: CASGLGGTNEQFF. The DNA for the CDR3 is TGTGCTAGTGGTTTGGGGGGAACTAATGAGCAGTTCTTC. The chain employs TRBV12-5 and TRBJ2-1; D uncertain. The CDR3 is made up of 13 amino acids. CDR1 is LGHNT, CDR2 FRNRAP, per germline. Trimming took 1 base from V and 7 from J, leaving 8 bases between them.